The present T cell receptor (beta chain) was sequenced within a study of blood T cell repertoires in COVID-19. About the study: Specimens from acute and convalescent COVID-19 originated in the United States, Italy and Spain. Sample material is recorded as cDNA or gDNA derived from T cells, B-cell-depleted T cells, or PBMCs.

Only one count was recorded for this clone. Seattle patients were enrolled during active infection and followed longitudinally. Original processing notes: It was from reference gene primer amplification that nucleated cell counts were estimated. Here immunoSEQ multiplex PCR was the method, and the copy in TCRdb shows in-frame clones only, minus some. That table furnishes V, J and clone size, whereas the DNA furnished D and trimming. The table includes tens of thousands of clones, 90% detected once. The CDR3 has 14 residues. Germline CDR1 is KGHSH and CDR2 is LQKENI. Trimming cost V 6 bases and J 2 bases, with 14 bases left between them.

The sequence derives from a man over 45 with COVID-19, enrolled during active disease. This chain connects TRBV18 to TRBJ2-7; possibly TRBD2 for D (6 bases). Sequencing was carried out using peripheral blood. CDR3 sequence (DNA): TGTGCCAGCTCCCTACGGGAGAGAACCTACGAGCAGTACTTC. This encodes CASSLRERTYEQYF. The full variable domain, rest sourced from reference TRBV18 and TRBJ2-7, is NAGVMQNPRHLVRRRGQEARLRCSPMKGHSHVYWYRQLPEEGLKFMVYLQKENIIDESGMPKERFSAEFPKEGPSILRIQQVVRGDSAAYFCASSLRERTYEQYFGPGTRLTVT.